The 21 T cell receptor beta chains listed next were all sequenced from one sample in a study of molecular identifiers for immune sequencing clone quantification. TCRdb re-analysed the PCR reads in MiXCR, keeping a single row per CDR3 protein. The data contain hundreds of thousands of distinct CDR3 sequences, approximately 24% of them singletons. The sequencing input was naive CD8+ T cells from blood, with Jurkat cell RNA spiked in. Described subset: FACS-sorted CD8+CD4-CCR7+CD45RA+ naive T cells. These receptors came from a human donor in good health. Some libraries in this study had Jurkat cell RNA spiked in.

The sample holds many counts of this clonotype. CDR3 protein: CASRDRLSNTEAFF. The CDR3 region has the DNA TGTGCCAGCAGGGACAGACTTTCGAACACTGAAGCTTTCTTT. The V call is TRBV27, the J call TRBJ1-1, with D perhaps TRBD1 (6 bases). CDR1 and CDR2 from the germline V gene are MNHEY and SMNVEV (reference sequence). The CDR3 is 14 residues long. V lost 6 bases and J lost 1, with 12 bases in between.

The chain combines TRBV9 with TRBJ1-4; TRBD1 matches 8 bases. The CDR3 extends over 18 amino acids. Losses at the gene ends were 5 bases for V and 7 bases for J; bases not matched to a gene: 19. Germline lookup yields CDR1 SGDLS and CDR2 YYNGEE. CDR3 nucleotides: TGTGCCAGCAGTCCGGACCTGGCCGGGACAGGAGTGGGTGAAAAACTGTTTTTT. Its protein product is CASSPDLAGTGVGEKLFF.

This clonotype was seen at least ten times. The V call is TRBV13, the J call TRBJ2-7; the D is unclear. Germline CDR1 and CDR2: PRHDT and FYEKMQ (reference sequence). The length of the CDR3 is 14 residues. V lost 2 bases and J lost 3, with 11 bases in between. CDR3 sequence (DNA): TGTGCCAGCAGCTTATTGGCCGCCCGCTACGAGCAGTACTTC. Amino acids: CASSLLAARYEQYF.

Ten or more counts support this clonotype. The chain combines TRBV28 with TRBJ2-1; D is possibly TRBD2 (6 bases). This CDR3 is built from 16 residues. Per the germline V gene, CDR1 is MDHEN and CDR2 is SYDVKM. Trimming took off 5 bases at V and 2 bases at J, with 16 bases between the two ends. The CDR3 loop reads CASSPSAGRAYNEQFF. CDR3 in DNA: TGTGCCAGCAGTCCAAGCGCGGGACGGGCCTACAATGAGCAGTTCTTC.

This chain uses TRBV5-8 with TRBJ2-5; 15 bases are shared with TRBD2. The trim removed 4 bases at V and 5 bases at J, leaving 12 bases unmatched. This CDR3 spans 18 amino acids. Germline values: CDR1 SGHTS, CDR2 YDEGEE. The CDR3 bases are TGTGCCAGCAGCGGACAGCCGGGACTAGCGGGGGGTCTTGAGACCCAGTACTTC. Protein: CASSGQPGLAGGLETQYF.

This clonotype was recorded at least ten times. The genes are TRBV5-1 and TRBJ2-3; D might be TRBD2 (6 bases). Germline loops: CDR1 SGHRS, CDR2 YFSETQ. The CDR3 totals 15 residues. The V end was cut by 0 bases, the J end by 5 bases, with 13 bases between. CDR3 residues: CASSLAGGTVDTQYF. In DNA, the CDR3 is TGCGCCAGCAGCTTGGCCGGGGGAACCGTAGATACGCAGTATTTT. The complete variable domain, with remaining parts taken from reference TRBV5-1 and TRBJ2-3, reads KAGVTQTPRYLIKTRGQQVTLSCSPISGHRSVSWYQQTPGQGLQFLFEYFSETQRNKGNFPGRFSGRQFSNSRSEMNVSTLELGDSALYLCASSLAGGTVDTQYFGPGTRLTVL.

As concerns this clonotype: With a much larger clone just one base away, this may be a read error. V usage is TRBV13 and J usage is TRBJ2-3, with no clear D. Germline lookup yields CDR1 PRHDT and CDR2 FYEKMQ (reference sequence). The CDR3 is 13 amino acids. Deletions cut 5 bases from V and 4 bases from J, with 10 bases between. The DNA for the CDR3 is TGTGCCAGCAGCCAACGATACCCAGATACGCAGTATTTT. Protein: CASSQRYPDTQYF.

The genes are TRBV27 and TRBJ2-5, with TRBD1 matching 10 bases. CDR1 and CDR2 (germline): MNHEY, SMNVEV (reference sequence). This CDR3 is built from 16 residues. The ends lost 2 bases at V and 3 bases at J; junction bases unmatched: 6. For the CDR3, the DNA is TGTGCCAGCAGTTTAATGGGGACAGGGGTAGAAGAGACCCAGTACTTC. This translates into CASSLMGTGVEETQYF.

Many counts were recorded for this clonotype. This CDR3 is CASSEYHPAGRTDTQYF. For the CDR3, the DNA is TGTGCCAGCAGTGAATACCACCCAGCGGGAAGGACAGATACGCAGTATTTT. The chain couples TRBV2 to TRBJ2-3, with 7 bases lining up with TRBD2. This CDR3 has 17 amino acids. Germline V gene lookup returns CDR1 SNHLY and CDR2 FYNNEI. With 2 bases clipped from V and 3 bases from J, the junction kept 11 bases outside the gene matches.

The rearrangement joins TRBV7-6 to TRBJ2-2, with D perhaps TRBD2 (5 bases). V was pared by 3 bases and J by 0 bases, with 8 bases between. The CDR3 spans 15 residues. The V gene's germline CDR1 is SGHVS and CDR2 FNYEAQ. CDR3 residues: CASSLDFSNTGELFF. The CDR3 DNA is TGTGCCAGCAGCTTGGACTTTTCGAACACCGGGGAGCTGTTTTTT. Combining the CDR3 with reference TRBV7-6 and TRBJ2-2 gives the whole variable domain GAGVSQSPRYKVTKRGQDVALRCDPISGHVSLYWYRQALGQGPEFLTYFNYEAQQDKSGLPNDRFSAERPEGSISTLTIQRTEQRDSAMYRCASSLDFSNTGELFFGEGSRLTVL.

In its sample, this clonotype was seen many times. The chain uses TRBV28 and TRBJ2-5; D remains ambiguous. The CDR3 loop spans 14 amino acids. The germline CDR1 and CDR2 sequences are MDHEN and SYDVKM. The germline V and J ends were trimmed by 9 bases and 5 bases, with 19 bases remaining between them. The CDR3 region has the DNA TGTGCCAGTACCTGGACGGGCATCGCCGAGACCCAGTACTTC. It translates to CASTWTGIAETQYF.

The chain uses TRBV11-3 and TRBJ2-2; 10 nucleotides align to TRBD1. Germline CDR1 SGHNT, CDR2 YENEEA. The length of the CDR3 is 15 residues. Trimming at V came to 3 bases and at J to 3 bases, leaving 1 base not matched to a gene. CDR3 residues: CASSFGTGDTGELFF. The CDR3 DNA follows: TGTGCCAGCAGCTTTGGGACAGGGGACACCGGGGAGCTGTTTTTT.

The CDR3 is CASSLAGLAEPDTQYF. The CDR3 DNA reads TGTGCCAGCAGCTTGGCTGGACTAGCGGAGCCAGATACGCAGTATTTT. The V call is TRBV5-6, the J call TRBJ2-3, with TRBD2 identical over 10 bases. The CDR3 has 16 amino acids. The germline CDR1 and CDR2 sequences are SGHDT and YYEEEE. V gave up 0 bases and J gave up 4 bases; unmatched junction bases: 5.

Worth noting for this clonotype: A much bigger clone sits one base away, suggesting this may be a read error. V usage is TRBV4-1 and J usage is TRBJ1-4, with a possible D match to TRBD1 (5 bases). CDR1 is MGHRA, CDR2 YSYEKL, per germline. This CDR3 is 15 amino acids long. The CDR3 DNA reads as TGCGCCAGCAGCCAAGGGACACCGGCGGCTGAAAAACTGTCTTTT. Its translation: CASSQGTPAAEKLSF.

This clonotype was observed a handful of times. This chain uses TRBV23-1 with TRBJ1-5; a weak D match, TRBD1 (6 bases). TRBV23-1 counts as an open reading frame of uncertain function. The CDR3 has 19 amino acids. Trimming cost V 4 bases and J 6 bases, with 28 bases left between them. CDR3 loop: CASSLRGPCWGAMGQPQHF. The DNA for the CDR3 is TGCGCCAGCAGTCTACGCGGGCCCTGCTGGGGGGCGATGGGTCAGCCCCAGCATTTT.

This chain joins TRBV7-9 and TRBJ2-5; D perhaps matches TRBD2 (5 bases). Deletions cut 5 bases from V and 1 base from J, with 17 bases between. The CDR3 totals 16 residues. Looked up from germline, CDR1 is SEHNR and CDR2 is FQNEAQ (reference sequence). CDR3 region: CASSSWADYSQETQYF. The CDR3 DNA reads TGTGCCAGCAGCAGCTGGGCAGACTACTCCCAAGAGACCCAGTACTTC.

This clonotype was counted between two and nine times. The J gene is TRBJ2-1, the V gene TRBV5-1, with TRBD2 identical over 7 bases. The V and J ends lost 4 bases and 2 bases, in that order; junction bases with no gene match: 9. CDR1 and CDR2 (germline): SGHRS, YFSETQ. The CDR3 is 16 amino acids. The CDR3 loop is CASSPTGGGAYNEQFF. CDR3 nucleotide sequence: TGCGCCAGCAGCCCTACGGGGGGAGGTGCCTACAATGAGCAGTTCTTC.

The chain recombines TRBV19 with TRBJ1-1; a weak D match, TRBD1 (5 bases). The CDR3 runs to 15 residues. CDR1 and CDR2 from the germline V gene are LNHDA and SQIVND (reference sequence). V was shortened by 10 bases and J by 0 bases, with 18 bases between the two germline ends. CDR3 in DNA: TGTGCCACCCAGTATAGCACGGGACTGAACACTGAAGCTTTCTTT. Translating it yields CATQYSTGLNTEAFF.

This clonotype has ten or more counts. This chain connects TRBV7-9 to TRBJ1-1; 9 nucleotides agree with TRBD1. CDR3 size: 12 residues. With V trimmed by 4 bases and J by 7 bases, 1 base remained unmatched. CDR1 is SEHNR and CDR2 is FQNEAQ in the germline V gene (reference sequence). The CDR3 protein is CASSSTGGEAFF. For the CDR3, the DNA is TGTGCCAGCAGCTCGACAGGGGGTGAAGCTTTCTTT.

At least ten counts were recorded for this clonotype. V gene TRBV30 combines with J gene TRBJ2-5; D gene ambiguous. Deletions cut 5 bases from V and 0 bases from J, with 10 bases between. This CDR3 contains 13 residues. Germline values: CDR1 GTSNPN, CDR2 SVGIG (reference sequence). The DNA for the CDR3 is TGTGCCTGGCGAAGAACGTACCAAGAGACCCAGTACTTC. Amino acid sequence: CAWRRTYQETQYF.

There are a few counts of this clonotype. The chain employs TRBV7-2 and TRBJ2-7, with D tentatively TRBD2 (5 bases). Trimming left V 5 bases short and J 6 bases short, with 11 bases between. The CDR3 covers 12 residues. The germline CDR1 and CDR2 sequences are SGHTA and FQGNSA. Here the CDR3 reads CASSDYGVEQYF. The CDR3, as DNA: TGTGCCAGCAGCGATTACGGGGTCGAGCAGTACTTC.